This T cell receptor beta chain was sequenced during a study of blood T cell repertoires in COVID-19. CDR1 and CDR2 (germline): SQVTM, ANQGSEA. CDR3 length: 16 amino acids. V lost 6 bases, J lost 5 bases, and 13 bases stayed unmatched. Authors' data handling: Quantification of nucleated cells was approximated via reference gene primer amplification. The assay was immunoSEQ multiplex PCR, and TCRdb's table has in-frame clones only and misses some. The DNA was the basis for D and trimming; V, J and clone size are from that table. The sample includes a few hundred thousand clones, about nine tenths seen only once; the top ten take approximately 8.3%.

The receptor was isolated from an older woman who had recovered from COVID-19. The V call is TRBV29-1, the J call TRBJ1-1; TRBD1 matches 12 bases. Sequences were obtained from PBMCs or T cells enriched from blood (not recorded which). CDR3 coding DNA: TGCAGCGTCATACCGGGACAGGGGGCTGCTTTTACTGAAGCTTTCTTT. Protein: CSVIPGQGAAFTEAFF.